The rows below give T cell receptor beta chains drawn from one sample of a study of blood T cell repertoires in COVID-19. This table comes from immunoSEQ multiplex PCR, and its TCRdb copy is limited to in-frame clones, with some not included. The sample consists of 45,000 to 55,000 clones, 90% of them appearing once. The sequenced sample was peripheral blood. These receptors all come from a human donor in a cohort sampled during active COVID-19. CDR3s leave out the opening cysteine and the closing phenylalanine or tryptophan. D genes are given only for firm matches.

d_gene: -; v_gene: TRBV9; j_gene: TRBJ2-7; CDR3aa: ASSPSGDEQY
d_gene: TRBD1; v_gene: TRBV5-1; j_gene: TRBJ1-5; CDR3aa: ASRLRRHRGHQPQH
d_gene: TRBD2; v_gene: TRBV27; j_gene: TRBJ2-7; CDR3aa: ASCKLAGESDYEQY
d_gene: -; v_gene: TRBV2; j_gene: TRBJ2-7; CDR3aa: ASNQGLGAYEQY
d_gene: -; v_gene: TRBV11-2; j_gene: TRBJ2-3; CDR3aa: ASSLAAGGSTDTQY
d_gene: TRBD1; v_gene: TRBV2; j_gene: TRBJ1-1; CDR3aa: ASSAQGRMNTEAF
d_gene: -; v_gene: TRBV12-1; j_gene: TRBJ2-1; CDR3aa: ARTTGGRAGEQF
d_gene: -; v_gene: TRBV19; j_gene: TRBJ1-1; CDR3aa: ASTSWPGLTEAF
d_gene: -; v_gene: TRBV2; j_gene: TRBJ1-1; CDR3aa: ASSLQGGTEAF
d_gene: -; v_gene: TRBV7-9; j_gene: TRBJ1-2; CDR3aa: ASSPRGGSYGYT
d_gene: TRBD2; v_gene: TRBV4-1; j_gene: TRBJ2-1; CDR3aa: ASSQPIRTRVDNEQF
d_gene: TRBD2; v_gene: TRBV7-2; j_gene: TRBJ2-1; CDR3aa: ASSTTGTRGYNEQF
d_gene: -; v_gene: TRBV5-6; j_gene: TRBJ2-7; CDR3aa: ASSLVAQSYEQY